These 32 T cell receptor beta chains were all obtained from the same sample, sequenced in a study of shared clonotypes between healthy human individuals. Clones were read by immunoSEQ multiplex PCR, and TCRdb kept only the in-frame ones, dropping some. Of 1.6 million or so clones in the sample, approximately 98.5% were seen once. Sequencing was carried out using naive CD4+ T cells sorted from blood. Subset given: CD45RA+ positively selected. The receptor set was obtained from a man under 40 in good health.

This rearrangement joins TRBV4-1 to TRBJ1-4; 7 bases align to TRBD1. The CDR3 loop spans 15 amino acids. V gave up 1 base and J gave up 5 bases; unmatched junction bases: 4. Germline V gene lookup returns CDR1 MGHRA and CDR2 YSYEKL. The CDR3 loop is CASSQGQGGNEKLFF. DNA for the CDR3: TGCGCCAGCAGCCAAGGACAGGGTGGAAATGAAAAACTGTTTTTT.

In DNA, the CDR3 is TGTGCCAGCAGCTCCCCCGGGATGCGCTCCTACAATGAGCAGTTCTTC. The encoded protein is CASSSPGMRSYNEQFF. The chain has TRBV7-9 and TRBJ2-1; maybe TRBD2 (5 bases). This CDR3 is built from 16 residues. CDR1 and CDR2 from the germline V gene are SEHNR and FQNEAQ (reference sequence). V dropped 4 bases and J dropped 0 bases, with 13 bases sitting between them.

This clone was seen only once. The J gene is TRBJ2-2, the V gene TRBV7-3; possible D gene TRBD1, 5 bases. The CDR3 loop spans 12 amino acids. V lost 8 bases and J 6 bases, leaving 10 bases between the germline ends. In germline, CDR1 is SGHTA, CDR2 FQGTGA. CDR3 nucleotides: TGTGCCAGCGGACAAGGTTCCGGGGAGCTGTTTTTT. Translated: CASGQGSGELFF.

This chain joins TRBV30 and TRBJ2-7; D uncertain. Germline V gene lookup returns CDR1 GTSNPN and CDR2 SVGIG (reference sequence). V was clipped by 0 bases and J by 3 bases, with 6 bases between them. CDR3 length: 12 amino acids. CDR3 sequence reads: CAWSVVRYEQYF. In nucleotides, the CDR3 is TGTGCCTGGAGTGTAGTCCGCTACGAGCAGTACTTC. Complete variable domain (other parts from reference TRBV30 and TRBJ2-7): SQTIHQWPATLVQPVGSPLSLECTVEGTSNPNLYWYRQAAGRGLQLLFYSVGIGQISSEVPQNLSASRPQDRQFILSSKKLLLSDSGFYLCAWSVVRYEQYFGPGTRLTVT.

V usage is TRBV30 and J usage is TRBJ2-7; unclear D gene. V dropped 7 bases and J dropped 7 bases, with 14 bases sitting between them. Germline values: CDR1 GTSNPN, CDR2 SVGIG (reference sequence). The CDR3 runs 11 residues. CDR3 DNA: TGTGCCTACTCGGAAGCGCAAGAGCAGTACTTC. The encoded protein is CAYSEAQEQYF.

The rearrangement links TRBV5-1 to TRBJ2-2, with D possibly being TRBD2 (6 bases). CDR3 size: 15 residues. The germline CDR1 and CDR2 sequences are SGHRS and YFSETQ. Trimming left V 2 bases short and J 3 bases short, with 11 bases between. This CDR3 is CASSFLGGYTGELFF. CDR3 bases: TGCGCCAGCAGCTTCTTGGGGGGTTACACCGGGGAGCTGTTTTTT.

The sample holds one count of this clone. J is TRBJ2-2 and V is TRBV10-2; no firm D call. Germline-derived CDR1 and CDR2 are WSHSY and SAAADI. The CDR3 runs 14 residues. The ends were cut back, 7 bases at V and 0 bases at J, with 9 bases in the middle. The chain's CDR3 is CASKKVSNTGELFF. CDR3 coding DNA: TGCGCCAGCAAAAAAGTGTCGAACACCGGGGAGCTGTTTTTT.

In DNA, the CDR3 is TGCGCCAGCGAAGATGGAACAGGGGGATTCAATGAGCAGTTCTTC. This translates into CASEDGTGGFNEQFF. The rearrangement uses TRBV5-1 and TRBJ2-1; 8 positions agree with TRBD1. Trimming cost V 7 bases and J 6 bases; bases outside gene matches: 12. Germline CDR1 and CDR2: SGHRS and YFSETQ. CDR3 length: 15 residues.

The chain combines TRBV5-6 with TRBJ2-7, with TRBD2 matching over 8 bases. This CDR3 has 17 residues. The ends lost 4 bases at V and 7 bases at J; junction bases unmatched: 19. Germline CDR1 reads SGHDT; CDR2 reads YYEEEE. CDR3 loop: CASSRSGSYSLRIEQYF. The CDR3 nucleotides read TGTGCCAGCAGCCGCAGCGGGAGCTATAGTTTAAGAATAGAGCAGTACTTC.

V is TRBV9 and J is TRBJ2-3, with TRBD2 identical over 8 bases. The CDR3 runs 14 residues. CDR1 is SGDLS and CDR2 is YYNGEE in the germline V gene. The V gene end was trimmed by 2 bases and the J gene end by 5 bases; junction bases not matched to a gene: 4. CDR3 residues: CASSVSGMVDTQYF. CDR3 sequence (DNA): TGTGCCAGCAGCGTTAGCGGGATGGTAGATACGCAGTATTTT. Variable domain in full (rest from reference TRBV9 and TRBJ2-3): DSGVTQTPKHLITATGQRVTLRCSPRSGDLSVYWYQQSLDQGLQFLIQYYNGEERAKGNILERFSAQQFPDLHSELNLSSLELGDSALYFCASSVSGMVDTQYFGPGTRLTVL.

The chain couples TRBV29-1 to TRBJ2-6; D unresolved. The germline gives CDR1 SQVTM, CDR2 ANQGSEA. The CDR3 consists of 14 residues. V lost 2 bases, J lost 0 bases, and 5 bases lay in between. The chain's CDR3 is CSVEQFSGANVLTF. CDR3 DNA: TGCAGCGTTGAACAATTCTCTGGGGCCAACGTCCTGACTTTC.

The rearrangement uses TRBV15 and TRBJ2-7; 8 bases line up with TRBD1. Germline V gene sequence: CDR1 LNHNV, CDR2 YYDKDF (reference sequence). V dropped 3 bases and J dropped 6; count of bases not matched to a gene: 4. The CDR3 is 13 amino acids. CDR3 nucleotide sequence: TGTGCCACCAGCAGGGACAGGGTAGGCGAGCAGTACTTC. Translated, it gives CATSRDRVGEQYF.

This sequence joins TRBV18 and TRBJ2-1, with D unclear. Trimming shortened V by 1 base and J by 8 bases, and 12 bases separated the two germline ends. CDR1 is KGHSH, CDR2 LQKENI, per germline. The CDR3 loop spans 14 amino acids. This CDR3 is CASSPRAGTDEQFF. The DNA of the CDR3 is TGTGCCAGCTCACCACGGGCCGGAACGGATGAGCAGTTCTTC.

With regard to this clone: Sequence at one end of the junction differs from germline and may be a read error. This chain connects TRBV10-2 to TRBJ1-1; D not resolved. The CDR3 totals 13 residues. Germline V gives CDR1 WSHSY, CDR2 SAAADI. For the CDR3, the DNA is TGCGCCAGCAGTCATCAGGCGAACGCTGAAGCTTTCTTT. This codes for CASSHQANAEAFF.

Concerning this clone: The sample contains more than one DNA sequence encoding this CDR3. The gene calls are TRBV19 and TRBJ2-7; D call uncertain. CDR3 size: 14 residues. Trimming pared 4 bases from V and 1 base from J, leaving 11 bases between. Germline V gene sequence: CDR1 LNHDA, CDR2 SQIVND (reference sequence). Written as DNA, the CDR3 is TGTGCCAGTAGTACTGGTCCAACATCCTACGAGCAGTACTTC. Translating gives CASSTGPTSYEQYF.

The CDR3 spells CASSVATHNYGYTF. CDR3 nucleotides: TGTGCCAGCAGCGTAGCTACCCATAACTATGGCTACACCTTC. V is TRBV9 and J is TRBJ1-2; D ambiguous. V lost 0 bases to trimming and J lost 1 base, with 7 bases between them. Germline V gene data show CDR1 as SGDLS and CDR2 as YYNGEE. The length of the CDR3 is 14 residues.

About this clone itself: Relative to the germline gene, one junction end is altered; a read error may explain this. This chain joins TRBV7-8 and TRBJ2-2; TRBD2 matches at 7 bases. This CDR3 is 13 amino acids long. Germline-derived CDR1 and CDR2 are SGHVS and FQNEAQ. CDR3 sequence (DNA): TGTGCCAGCAGCTCCCCCCCGGGCGGGGGGCTGTTTTTT. Translated: CASSSPPGGGLFF.

The chain couples TRBV28 to TRBJ2-5; 10 bases line up with TRBD1. The trim removed 4 bases at V and 3 bases at J, leaving 5 bases unmatched. Per germline, CDR1 MDHEN and CDR2 SYDVKM. There are 15 residues in the CDR3. The CDR3 is CASSSLGTGEETQYF. In DNA, the CDR3 is TGTGCCAGCAGTTCCCTGGGGACAGGGGAAGAGACCCAGTACTTC. Using reference TRBV28 and TRBJ2-5 for the parts outside the CDR3, the full variable domain is DVKVTQSSRYLVKRTGEKVFLECVQDMDHENMFWYRQDPGLGLRLIYFSYDVKMKEKGDIPEGYSVSREKKERFSLILESASTNQTSMYLCASSSLGTGEETQYFGPGTRLLVL.

V gene TRBV6-4 combines with J gene TRBJ1-2; 7 nucleotides align to TRBD1. Germline CDR1 MRHNA, CDR2 SNTAGT. The CDR3 covers 12 residues. V dropped 6 bases and J dropped 2; count of bases not matched to a gene: 0. The CDR3 here is CASRGQNYGYTF. For the CDR3, the DNA is TGTGCCAGCAGGGGACAGAACTATGGCTACACCTTC.

The rearrangement joins TRBV7-9 to TRBJ1-4, with D possibly being TRBD1 (6 bases). Germline V CDR1 and CDR2: SEHNR, FQNEAQ (reference sequence). The CDR3 covers 15 residues. V shed 5 bases and J shed 10 bases, with 20 bases lying between them. In DNA, the CDR3 is TGTGCCAGCAGCGAGGACAGTCCCTTGTCGGGAAAACTGTTTTTT. Translation: CASSEDSPLSGKLFF.

CDR3 amino acids: CASSEERFGGELFF. The CDR3 DNA follows: TGTGCCAGCAGCGAAGAGCGGTTTGGCGGGGAGCTGTTTTTT. The chain is built from TRBV7-9 and TRBJ2-2, with D perhaps TRBD2 (5 bases). This CDR3 has 14 residues. V lost 5 bases to trimming and J lost 7 bases, with 14 bases between them. Germline V gives CDR1 SEHNR, CDR2 FQNEAQ (reference sequence).

This clone has just one count. V and J are TRBV15 and TRBJ2-1; D possibly matches TRBD1 or TRBD2 (5 bases each). Germline V gives CDR1 LNHNV, CDR2 YYDKDF (reference sequence). Trimming stripped 5 bases from V and 7 bases from J, with 21 bases between. CDR3 size: 16 residues. CDR3 in DNA: TGTGCCACCAGCGTCACTCTAGGAGGAAAGGGGAATGAGCAGTTCTTC. Its protein is CATSVTLGGKGNEQFF.

The J gene is TRBJ2-7, the V gene TRBV19; D is perhaps TRBD1 or TRBD2 (6 bases each). The CDR3 is 13 residues long. Germline assignment: CDR1 LNHDA and CDR2 SQIVND (reference sequence). V gave up 9 bases and J gave up 7 bases, with 19 bases separating them. The CDR3 region is CASALGGPGEQYF. The DNA for the CDR3 is TGTGCCAGCGCCCTTGGGGGGCCGGGGGAGCAGTACTTC.

V is TRBV5-4 and J is TRBJ2-2; 10 positions match TRBD2. Germline V gene data show CDR1 as SGHNT and CDR2 as YYREEE (reference sequence). The CDR3 sequence is 15 residues long. After removal of 3 bases from V and 5 bases from J, the junction contained 4 bases not matched to a gene. The CDR3 protein is CASSSSGRVTGELFF. In nucleotides, the CDR3 is TGTGCCAGCAGCTCGAGCGGGAGGGTAACCGGGGAGCTGTTTTTT.

This clone was counted once. The chain is built from TRBV28 and TRBJ1-5; 8 nucleotides match TRBD1. The ends lost 3 bases at V and 7 bases at J; junction bases unmatched: 11. Per the germline V gene, CDR1 is MDHEN and CDR2 is SYDVKM. This CDR3 region has 16 residues. CDR3 bases: TGTGCCAGCAGTTTGACGACCGGACAGGGTTTCCAGCCCCAGCATTTT. Encoded protein: CASSLTTGQGFQPQHF.

This chain uses TRBV5-1 with TRBJ2-1, with D unclear. The CDR3 is 13 amino acids. The V end lost 0 bases, the J end lost 8 bases, and 9 bases lay between the germline ends. In germline, CDR1 is SGHRS, CDR2 YFSETQ. CDR3 loop: CASSLETLDEQFF. The DNA for the CDR3 is TGCGCCAGCAGCTTGGAAACCCTGGATGAGCAGTTCTTC.

This chain uses TRBV28 with TRBJ2-7; D is unclear. CDR3 length equals 14 residues. Trimming stripped 6 bases from V and 2 bases from J, with 14 bases between. Germline CDR1 and CDR2: MDHEN and SYDVKM. CDR3 protein: CASRGPPTPYEQYF. The CDR3 DNA follows: TGTGCCAGCAGAGGACCTCCGACTCCCTACGAGCAGTACTTC.

This chain connects TRBV25-1 to TRBJ1-1; TRBD1 might be the D (6 bases). CDR3 length equals 14 residues. Trimming pared 1 base from V and 1 base from J, leaving 7 bases between. The germline V gene encodes CDR1 MGHDK and CDR2 SYGVNS. The CDR3 coding sequence is TGTGCCAGCAGTGAATTGGGACAGAACACTGAAGCTTTCTTT. Its translation: CASSELGQNTEAFF.

V usage is TRBV4-3 and J usage is TRBJ1-5; 7 positions agree with TRBD1. CDR1 LGHNA and CDR2 YSLEER come from the germline V gene. This CDR3 is 15 amino acids long. Trimming cost V 0 bases and J 7 bases; bases outside gene matches: 6. CDR3 loop: CASSQEARTGQPQHF. CDR3 in DNA: TGCGCCAGCAGCCAAGAGGCCCGGACAGGACAGCCCCAGCATTTT.

The chain couples TRBV7-2 to TRBJ1-4; D remains unclear. The ends were cut back, 8 bases at V and 4 bases at J, with 5 bases in the middle. The CDR3 length is 11 residues. Germline lookup yields CDR1 SGHTA and CDR2 FQGNSA. DNA for the CDR3: TGTGCCAGCGGACTTAATGAAAAACTGTTTTTT. Protein sequence: CASGLNEKLFF.

The J gene is TRBJ2-7, the V gene TRBV18, with 7 bases aligning to TRBD2. This CDR3 comprises 13 residues. The germline gives CDR1 KGHSH, CDR2 LQKENI. Trimming cost V 1 base and J 7 bases; bases outside gene matches: 4. The CDR3 DNA follows: TGTGCCAGCTCACCACTAAACGGGGGGGAGCAGTACTTC. Translation: CASSPLNGGEQYF.

This chain links TRBV9 with TRBJ1-1; TRBD1 matches at 9 bases. This CDR3 is 19 amino acids long. Germline trimming cut 4 bases from V and 4 bases from J; bases unmatched to any gene: 20. Germline V gene lookup returns CDR1 SGDLS and CDR2 YYNGEE. CDR3 protein: CASSPTFEIGGQGFTEAFF. For the CDR3, the DNA is TGTGCCAGCAGCCCTACTTTCGAAATTGGGGGACAGGGATTCACTGAAGCTTTCTTT.